This record looks at one T cell receptor beta chain sequence and its context. This record comes from a study of blood T cell repertoires in COVID-19. Study at large: In each case, the material was cDNA or gDNA derived from T cells, B-cell-depleted T cells, or PBMCs.

Ages ranged from roughly 18 to 95 years, with residence in fewer than 25 US areas. Membership in each cohort depended on participant-reported clinical history. V dropped 4 bases and J dropped 2 bases, with 16 bases sitting between them. There are 15 residues in the CDR3. Germline V gives CDR1 SGDLS, CDR2 YYNGEE. Here immunoSEQ multiplex PCR was the method, and the copy in TCRdb shows in-frame clones only, minus some. There are a few hundred thousand clones in the sample; 87% occur only once, and about 8.9% lies in the top ten. The sequenced material came from PBMCs or T cells enriched from blood (not recorded which). The receptor comes from a woman under 30 who had recovered from COVID-19. V gene TRBV9 combines with J gene TRBJ2-7; D possibly corresponds to TRBD2 (6 bases). CDR3 nucleotides: TGTGCCAGCAGCCTGGGCGGGGACGCAGCCTACGAGCAGTACTTC. Translated: CASSLGGDAAYEQYF.